The present TCR beta chain was sequenced within a study of shared clonotypes between healthy human individuals (dated by TCRdb to about 2020). Describing the broader study: The cohort included a few men and a couple of women between 18 and 49 years of age. For each donor, CD4 naive and CD4 memory were each given three plates, CD8 naive was given two plates, and CD8 memory was given one plate. To estimate repertoire size and how much clonotype sharing occurs between individuals, the study deeply sequenced the blood TCR repertoires of about five healthy adults. To increase sequencing depth and limit assay-specific biases, different laboratories used diverse techniques to prepare libraries and sequence TCR repertoires. Leukapheresis yielded between about 0.94 and 10 billion PBMCs per donor.

The CDR3 numbers 13 residues from cysteine through phenylalanine. Only CDR3 DNA is held: 39 bases, read in frame from base 1. CDR1 and CDR2 were assigned from the germline V gene as MDHEN and SYDVKM. V loses 1 base of germline sequence and J loses 8 bases, and the interval between the two ends is 11 bases. Comments on this clone: There is no known antigen for this receptor. No base-level quality is on record; no much larger clone is a single base apart.

The paper's findings and limits, for the study overall: Naive subsets generally had larger estimated clonotype richness than memory subsets did. Sampling was limited to blood, and TCR repertoires in tissue likely differ from TCR repertoires in blood. Because the study included a small number of donors, the genetic and exposure-history diversity represented was limited. Clonotypes shared by all four sorted-subset donors showed higher generation probabilities than non-shared clonotypes. Sharing across several donors was observed for approximately 5% of naive CD4, 3.5% of naive CD8, over 2% of memory CD4, and around 0.44% of memory CD8 clonotypes. Rarefaction of sorted-subset datasets indicated incomplete sequencing despite the large sequencing depth. Pairwise subsampling led to the expectation that sequencing depth would affect the degree of clonotype sharing among donors.

The donors were healthy, HIV-negative adults with no recently reported acute infections or vaccinations. Every donor was a Caucasian adult living in Nashville, Tennessee, USA. CD4+ T cells were enriched by magnetic negative selection; naive cells were then positively selected on CD45RA, and the negative fraction formed the memory subset. Blood was collected by leukapheresis, and PBMCs were isolated by Ficoll-Histopaque density gradient centrifugation and then cryopreserved in liquid nitrogen vapor phase. Analytical flow cytometry was used to check the purity and quantity of each magnetically sorted T cell population. Genomic DNA was isolated from every sorted fraction and measured by UV absorbance on a Nanodrop 2000c. Using the deep immunoSEQ assay, multiplex PCR amplified TCR CDR3 regions from genomic DNA. Extracted genomic DNA from each cell subset was spread evenly across all wells of several immunoSEQ 96-well plates, with each plate serving as a replicate. For sorted subsets, about 200 ng genomic DNA, equal to tens of thousands of T cell genomes, was loaded into each replicate PCR. Purified libraries were quantified with a Qubit 3.0 fluorometer, sized on a Bioanalyzer 2100, and re-quantified with the KAPA Library Quantification kit. A separate single-read 150-cycle Illumina NextSeq 550 flow cell was used to sequence each immunoSEQ 96-well plate. The study's processing was this. Because the immunoSEQ output included only junctional sequences and no quality scores, the filtering could not be the same as the filtering used for full-length reads. Sequences were annotated with PyIR, a Python wrapper for IgBLAST v1.9, using IMGT germline references to assign V/J genes and CDR3. Reads were removed for weak V/J assignments (E-value above 1e-6), missing CDR3, stop codons, out-of-frame junctions, or ambiguous translated residues. V3J clonotypes were defined as sequences sharing an identical inferred V gene, J gene, and CDR3 amino acid sequence. The percentage overlap between two repertoires was calculated by dividing the number of shared unique clonotypes by the size of the smaller repertoire. Richness of each repertoire was evaluated using RTK rarefaction, the Chao1 estimator, and Recon v2.1 estimates of unobserved clonotypes. For all TCRbeta clonotypes obtained by the gDNA method from four donors, generation probabilities were computed with OLGA. The clones in this table, taken by TCRdb from immuneACCESS, are in-frame only. Not every clone is retained; where verified, under half of the shortfall comes from an unresolved V gene, and the cause of the rest is unknown. V and J calls plus clone size are reproduced from that table; the DNA served to infer D and trimming. In this sample the table shows roughly 2,500,000 clones, roughly 93% of which occur a single time. Around 0.37% of the sample belongs to the ten largest clones.

The chain uses TRBV28 and TRBJ1-2; the D gene identity is not certain. This receptor was identified in a man between 18 and 29 years old in good health. Some clones in this sample may be carry-over from other donors' samples. Material: naive CD4+ T cells from PBMCs. This specimen's cell subset or site label, interpreted: CD45RA+ positively selected. The DNA sequence is given as TGTGCCAGCAGTTTATTGGAGGCGGAGGGCTACACCTTC. The translation is CASSLLEAEGYTF.